This T cell receptor beta chain was obtained from a study of blood T cell repertoires in COVID-19. Study-wide background: Spain, Italy and the United States supplied samples that represented acute and convalescent COVID-19. T cells, B-cell-depleted T cells, or PBMCs supplied cDNA or gDNA.

The CDR3 spans 10 residues. Trimming pared 4 bases from V and 5 bases from J, leaving 6 bases between. Looked up from germline, CDR1 is DFQATT and CDR2 is SNEGSKA (reference sequence). Original processing notes: Estimates of nucleated cell counts were drawn from the amplification of reference gene primers. Measured with immunoSEQ multiplex PCR; TCRdb has only the in-frame clones, and not every one. V and J calls and clone size are as listed in that table; D and trimming were resolved from the DNA. The table has about 68,000 clones, 86% seen once. Material for sequencing was peripheral blood. V is TRBV20-1 and J is TRBJ2-7; D gene uncertain. This sequence originates from a man aged 25-45 years with acute or convalescent COVID-19. The CDR3 region is CSATFNEQYF. The CDR3, as DNA: TGCAGTGCTACCTTTAACGAGCAGTACTTC.